This T cell receptor (beta chain) stems from a study of T cell responses to AZD1222 COVID-19 vaccine. Study conclusions and caveats: Baseline seropositivity characterized only a handful of AZD1222 recipients. Researchers report vaccine-associated CD4 TCRs spanning spike, with dominance at 160-218 and 743-854. Nearly half of spike-specific TCRs reportedly go after variant regions that carry no mutations. After two AZD1222 doses, spike-specific TCR breadth and depth rose versus day 0.

Notes on this clone: The antigen remains undetermined.

TCRdb's table, derived via immunoSEQ multiplex PCR, lists solely in-frame clones and lacks some. This sample yields about 68,000 clones, of which 88% are seen a single time; around 8% belongs to the top ten. The V end lost 3 bases, the J end lost 4 bases, and 9 bases lay between the germline ends. This CDR3 spans 14 amino acids. Germline V lookup: CDR1 MDHEN, CDR2 SYDVKM. This sample comprised peripheral blood, obtained on day 0 of AZD1222 vaccination. This TCR was sampled from an adult in good health. The genes are TRBV28 and TRBJ1-4, with no clear D. The DNA for the CDR3 is TGTGCCAGCAGTTTTCTCCTGGGTAATGAAAAACTGTTTTTT. This sequence encodes CASSFLLGNEKLFF.